These 28 T cell receptor beta chains originate from one sample sequenced in a study of CD8 T cells in ankylosing spondylitis. TCRdb re-derived calls from the 5' RACE reads in MiXCR, one entry per CDR3 protein. This table has just over 300,000 distinct CDR3 sequences, about 20% appearing once. Input material: blood, either unsorted or a sorted T cell fraction (not recorded which). Receptors were obtained from a female donor with ankylosing spondylitis or in good health (not recorded which).

The sample holds many counts of this clonotype. The chain carries TRBV12-3 or TRBV12-4 and TRBJ2-5; no reliable D call. Trimming took 3 bases from V and 5 from J, leaving 7 bases between them. The length of the CDR3 is 12 residues. The CDR3 here is CASSFIAETQYF. CDR3 DNA sequence: TGTGCCAGCAGTTTTATCGCGGAGACCCAGTACTTC.

The V call is TRBV6-5, the J call TRBJ2-1; a possible D gene is TRBD2 (5 bases). Trimming took off 2 bases at V and 5 bases at J, with 19 bases between the two ends. The germline gives CDR1 MNHEY, CDR2 SVGAGI. This CDR3 has 17 residues. CDR3 sequence (DNA): TGTGCCAGCAGTTACCCGGGTCTGCGCCTAGCAAACAATGAGCAGTTCTTC. It yields the protein CASSYPGLRLANNEQFF.

This chain joins TRBV18 and TRBJ1-1; perhaps TRBD1 as D (6 bases). The CDR3 is made up of 15 amino acids. The V end lost 3 bases, the J end lost 0 bases, and 11 bases lay between the germline ends. The germline V gene has CDR1 KGHSH and CDR2 LQKENI. CDR3 sequence: CASSPKDSVNTEAFF. The CDR3, as DNA: TGTGCCAGCTCACCTAAGGACAGCGTGAACACTGAAGCTTTCTTT.

This clonotype has a handful of counts. This chain uses TRBV7-2 with TRBJ2-1, with 10 bases lining up with TRBD1. Germline CDR1 SGHTA, CDR2 FQGNSA. This CDR3 has 18 residues. V was clipped by 0 bases and J by 7 bases; unmatched bases: 12. CDR3 amino acids: CASSLAYRGQGFENEQFF. CDR3 DNA sequence: TGTGCCAGCAGCTTAGCGTATAGGGGACAGGGGTTTGAGAATGAGCAGTTCTTC. Full variable domain (missing parts from reference TRBV7-2 and TRBJ2-1): GAGVSQSPSNKVTEKGKDVELRCDPISGHTALYWYRQSLGQGLEFLIYFQGNSAPDKSGLPSDRFSAERTGGSVSTLTIQRTQQEDSAVYLCASSLAYRGQGFENEQFFGPGTRLTVL.

Details on this clonotype: A much larger clone lies a single base off, so this may be a read error. V and J are TRBV20-1 and TRBJ1-5; D gene uncertain. This CDR3 comprises 12 residues. The V gene lost 5 bases and the J gene lost 7 bases, with 12 bases spanning the gap. The germline gives CDR1 DFQATT, CDR2 SNEGSKA (reference sequence). The CDR3 loop is CSASSGVQPQHF. CDR3 DNA: TGCAGTGCTTCTAGTGGGGTCCAGCCCCAGCATTTT.

This clonotype was detected a few times. V gene TRBV29-1 combines with J gene TRBJ2-7; D unresolved. V dropped 5 bases and J dropped 5 bases, with 16 bases sitting between them. The length of the CDR3 is 13 residues. The germline gives CDR1 SQVTM, CDR2 ANQGSEA. For the CDR3, the DNA is TGCAGCGTTCTTACGCCTCGCAGAAACGAGCAGTACTTC. Residues: CSVLTPRRNEQYF.

This clonotype was seen ten or more times. The chain is built from TRBV12-3 or TRBV12-4 and TRBJ1-4, with 9 bases lining up with TRBD1. The CDR3 sequence is 15 residues long. V lost 4 bases to trimming and J lost 5 bases; unmatched junction nucleotides: 5. CDR3 coding DNA: TGTGCCAGCAGTTACCGACAGGGGGGGAATGAAAAACTGTTTTTT. This codes for CASSYRQGGNEKLFF.

V and J are TRBV3-1 and TRBJ1-1; D may be TRBD1 (6 bases). The V gene's germline CDR1 is LGHDT and CDR2 YNNKEL (reference sequence). With 3 bases removed from V and 4 bases from J, the gap between germline ends came to 12 bases. This CDR3 spans 14 amino acids. CDR3 in amino acids: CASSQVQGGTEAFF. The DNA for the CDR3 is TGTGCCAGCAGCCAGGTACAGGGAGGCACTGAAGCTTTCTTT.

In this sample, this clonotype turned up a few times. The gene calls are TRBV5-1 and TRBJ1-2; D gene ambiguous. Trimming cost V 4 bases and J 4 bases, with 20 bases left between them. The CDR3 runs 16 residues. Germline CDR1 and CDR2: SGHRS and YFSETQ. CDR3 loop: CASSQTSPKTVYGYTF. The CDR3 bases are TGCGCCAGCAGCCAAACATCCCCGAAGACGGTCTATGGCTACACCTTC.

The rearrangement joins TRBV20-1 to TRBJ2-1; D gene uncertain. V lost 3 bases and J 0 bases, leaving 9 bases between the germline ends. The CDR3 runs to 14 residues. Germline V gives CDR1 DFQATT, CDR2 SNEGSKA (reference sequence). For the CDR3, the DNA is TGCAGTGCTAGTTACAGCCTCTCCTACAATGAGCAGTTCTTC. This sequence encodes CSASYSLSYNEQFF.

This clonotype was counted at least ten times. This chain links TRBV12-3 or TRBV12-4 with TRBJ2-1; D is possibly TRBD2 (7 bases). The CDR3 has 14 amino acids. Trimming took off 6 bases at V and 3 bases at J, with 12 bases between the two ends. CDR3 DNA: TGTGCCAGCAGGGTAGGGGGGGACTACAATGAGCAGTTCTTC. It encodes CASRVGGDYNEQFF.

The chain employs TRBV4-3 and TRBJ2-2; D is perhaps TRBD2 (6 bases). V dropped 4 bases and J dropped 6 bases, with 18 bases sitting between them. Germline V gene data show CDR1 as LGHNA and CDR2 as YSLEER. CDR3 length: 16 residues. CDR3 bases: TGCGCCAGCAGCCCGACTTACGGGGGTCGCTCCGGGGAGCTGTTTTTT. Amino acid sequence: CASSPTYGGRSGELFF.

This clonotype was seen at least ten times. This chain joins TRBV12-3 or TRBV12-4 and TRBJ1-2; D not certain. There are 16 residues in the CDR3. The V gene lost 2 bases and the J gene lost 4 bases, with 17 bases spanning the gap. The CDR3 sequence is CASSLRSGHQAYGYTF. CDR3 bases: TGTGCCAGCAGTTTACGGTCTGGGCACCAAGCCTATGGCTACACCTTC.

J is TRBJ1-1 and V is TRBV12-3 or TRBV12-4; no definite D call. Trimming cost V 6 bases and J 7 bases, with 6 bases left between them. The CDR3 sequence is 10 residues long. Here the CDR3 reads CASSENEAFF. CDR3 bases: TGTGCCAGCAGCGAAAATGAAGCTTTCTTT.

This clonotype has ten or more counts. The chain is built from TRBV12-3 or TRBV12-4 and TRBJ2-7, with 11 bases aligning to TRBD2. The CDR3 is made up of 14 amino acids. V shed 7 bases, J shed 5 bases, and the junction held 7 bases outside the gene matches. The CDR3 reads CASTHSGRAHEQYF. The CDR3 region has the DNA TGTGCCAGCACCCATAGCGGGAGGGCCCACGAGCAGTACTTC.

The chain has TRBV12-3 or TRBV12-4 and TRBJ2-2; 8 bases are a match to TRBD1. The CDR3 extends over 13 amino acids. Trimming removed 5 bases from V and 7 bases from J; junction bases left unmatched: 3. In DNA form, the CDR3 reads TGTGCCAGCAGTAGACAGGGGCTCGGGGAGCTGTTTTTT. Encoded protein: CASSRQGLGELFF.

This clonotype was observed a handful of times. The chain is built from TRBV19 and TRBJ2-2; 8 positions agree with TRBD2. This CDR3 is 16 amino acids long. V shed 7 bases, J shed 4 bases, and the junction held 11 bases outside the gene matches. Germline V gives CDR1 LNHDA, CDR2 SQIVND (reference sequence). The CDR3 spells CASIDGRATGTGELFF. In DNA form, the CDR3 reads TGTGCCAGTATAGACGGGAGGGCCACTGGCACCGGGGAGCTGTTTTTT.

This clonotype occurred a few times. The chain has TRBV9 and TRBJ2-2, with D possibly called TRBD1 or TRBD2 (5 bases each). Trimming cost V 0 bases and J 1 base, with 10 bases left between them. This CDR3 is built from 16 residues. In germline, CDR1 is SGDLS, CDR2 YYNGEE. In DNA, the CDR3 is TGTGCCAGCAGCGTAGCAGGGACGGGGAACACCGGGGAGCTGTTTTTT. This translates into CASSVAGTGNTGELFF.

This clonotype was counted a few times. CDR3 amino acids: CASNGDGRAEQYF. CDR3 nucleotides: TGTGCCAGCAACGGGGACGGTCGGGCCGAGCAGTACTTC. The gene calls are TRBV7-9 and TRBJ2-7; D is possibly TRBD1 or TRBD2 (5 bases each). CDR1 is SEHNR and CDR2 is FQNEAQ in the germline V gene (reference sequence). The V end lost 7 bases, the J end lost 6 bases, and 16 bases lay between the germline ends. The CDR3 is 13 amino acids.

This clonotype was observed a handful of times. The genes are TRBV30 and TRBJ1-1; the D is unclear. Germline-derived CDR1 and CDR2 are GTSNPN and SVGIG (reference sequence). The CDR3 totals 12 residues. The V and J ends lost 2 bases and 5 bases respectively, with 9 bases between them. The CDR3 DNA follows: TGTGCCTGGAGTATAACAGCTACTGAAGCTTTCTTT. Translation: CAWSITATEAFF. Full variable domain (rest looked up from reference TRBV30 and TRBJ1-1): SQTIHQWPATLVQPVGSPLSLECTVEGTSNPNLYWYRQAAGRGLQLLFYSVGIGQISSEVPQNLSASRPQDRQFILSSKKLLLSDSGFYLCAWSITATEAFFGQGTRLTVV.

The chain couples TRBV29-1 to TRBJ1-1, with TRBD1 identical over 7 bases. The CDR3 consists of 12 residues. CDR1 is SQVTM, CDR2 ANQGSEA, per germline. The chain's CDR3 is CTMNNRGTEAFF. CDR3 sequence (DNA): TGCACCATGAACAACAGGGGAACTGAAGCTTTCTTT. Looking up the rest from reference TRBV29-1 and TRBJ1-1 gives the full variable domain: SAVISQKPSRDICQRGTSLTIQCQVDSQVTMMFWYRQQPGQSLTLIATANQGSEATYESGFVIDKFPISRPNLTFSTLTVSNMSPEDSSIYLCTMNNRGTEAFFGQGTRLTVV.

This chain joins TRBV19 and TRBJ2-1, with 13 bases aligning to TRBD2. The CDR3 consists of 15 residues. J lost 9 bases, V lost 4 bases, and 6 bases had no gene match. The V gene's germline CDR1 is LNHDA and CDR2 SQIVND (reference sequence). CDR3 sequence: CASSTWTSGSTEQFF. The CDR3 DNA reads as TGTGCCAGTAGTACCTGGACTAGCGGGAGTACTGAGCAGTTCTTC.

This clonotype has more than one count but fewer than ten. The chain joins TRBV20-1 to TRBJ1-1, with a weak D call TRBD1 (5 bases). This CDR3 has 10 residues. V was cut by 7 bases and J by 3 bases, with 6 bases left in between. In germline, CDR1 is DFQATT, CDR2 SNEGSKA (reference sequence). The CDR3 DNA follows: TGCAGTGGAGGGGACACTGAAGCTTTCTTT. Its translation: CSGGDTEAFF.

The table lists this clonotype with a few counts. The rearrangement joins TRBV20-1 to TRBJ1-2; D may be TRBD1 (6 bases). Per germline, CDR1 DFQATT and CDR2 SNEGSKA (reference sequence). The CDR3 covers 13 residues. Trimming cost V 5 bases and J 8 bases, with 18 bases left between them. CDR3 amino acids: CSALGGALWGYTF. The CDR3 DNA is TGCAGTGCTCTCGGGGGGGCCTTATGGGGCTACACCTTC.

Worth noting for this clonotype: This clone may be a read error of a much larger clone one base away. The rearrangement joins TRBV7-9 to TRBJ2-7; D gene ambiguous. V was pared by 1 base and J by 2 bases, with 3 bases between. The length of the CDR3 is 12 residues. From germline, CDR1 is SEHNR and CDR2 FQNEAQ (reference sequence). The CDR3 loop reads CASSLVPYEQYF. CDR3 DNA: TGTGCCAGCAGCTTAGTCCCCTACGAGCAGTACTTC.

This clonotype was counted only a few times. This chain connects TRBV7-6 to TRBJ2-2; 10 bases map to TRBD1. The CDR3 extends over 18 amino acids. Germline CDR1 reads SGHVS; CDR2 reads FNYEAQ. Trimming took 5 bases from V and 5 from J; bases not matched to a gene: 14. The CDR3 DNA is TGTGCCAGCAGCCGAGGGTCCCGGACAGGGGGGTCAACCGGGGAGCTGTTTTTT. Translating it yields CASSRGSRTGGSTGELFF. The whole variable domain, remainder taken from reference TRBV7-6 and TRBJ2-2, is GAGVSQSPRYKVTKRGQDVALRCDPISGHVSLYWYRQALGQGPEFLTYFNYEAQQDKSGLPNDRFSAERPEGSISTLTIQRTEQRDSAMYRCASSRGSRTGGSTGELFFGEGSRLTVL.

A few counts support this clonotype. This chain uses TRBV5-1 with TRBJ1-1; D gene uncertain. Germline CDR1 reads SGHRS; CDR2 reads YFSETQ. This CDR3 is 14 amino acids long. V dropped 4 bases and J dropped 4 bases, with 14 bases sitting between them. Written as DNA, the CDR3 is TGCGCCAGCAGCCCGCAGCCCGGCGGCACTGAAGCTTTCTTT. Amino acids: CASSPQPGGTEAFF.

This chain uses TRBV21-1 with TRBJ2-1; the table names TRBD2, a call not compared with the DNA. TRBV21-1 is a pseudogene. CDR3 size: 15 residues. In DNA form, the CDR3 reads TGTGCCAGCAGCCGGAGGCGGGAGGTTCGCAATGAGCAGTTCTTC. It is translated as CASSRRREVRNEQFF.